This T cell receptor (beta chain) was identified during a study of cytomegalovirus exposure and HLA in healthy donors. Points from the study as a whole: The classifier reportedly diagnosed cytomegalovirus status with high specificity and sensitivity.

On this clone itself: Its matching antigen is unknown.

Trimming removed 4 bases from V and 6 bases from J, with 16 bases in between. This CDR3 spans 14 amino acids. Looked up from germline, CDR1 is LGHNA and CDR2 is YSLEER. The assay was immunoSEQ multiplex PCR, and TCRdb's table has in-frame clones only and misses some. The table lists 60,000 to 80,000 clones, 85% to 95% of them singletons. The material sequenced was PBMCs. The TCR originated in a woman younger than 35 in good health and CMV-seropositive. The chain combines TRBV4-3 with TRBJ2-7; D may be TRBD1 (6 bases). The CDR3 is CASSPAGTTSEQYF. The CDR3 DNA is TGCGCCAGCAGCCCCGCCGGGACAACAAGCGAGCAGTACTTC.